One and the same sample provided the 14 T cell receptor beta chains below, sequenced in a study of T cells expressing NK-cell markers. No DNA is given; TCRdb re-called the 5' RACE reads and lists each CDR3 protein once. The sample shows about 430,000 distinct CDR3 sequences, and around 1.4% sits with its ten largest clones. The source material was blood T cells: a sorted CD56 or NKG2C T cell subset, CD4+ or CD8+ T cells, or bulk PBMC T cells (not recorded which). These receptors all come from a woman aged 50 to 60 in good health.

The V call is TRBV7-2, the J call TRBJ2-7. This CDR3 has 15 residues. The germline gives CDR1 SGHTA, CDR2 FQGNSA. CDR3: CASSLVAGVSHEQYF.

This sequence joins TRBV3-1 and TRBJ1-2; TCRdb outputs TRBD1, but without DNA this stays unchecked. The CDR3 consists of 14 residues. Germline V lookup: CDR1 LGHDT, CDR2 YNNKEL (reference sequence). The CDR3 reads CASSQGYRDYGYTF.

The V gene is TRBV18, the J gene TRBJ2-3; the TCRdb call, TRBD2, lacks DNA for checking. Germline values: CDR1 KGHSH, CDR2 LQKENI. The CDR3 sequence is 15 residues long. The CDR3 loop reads CASSPASGSTDTQYF.

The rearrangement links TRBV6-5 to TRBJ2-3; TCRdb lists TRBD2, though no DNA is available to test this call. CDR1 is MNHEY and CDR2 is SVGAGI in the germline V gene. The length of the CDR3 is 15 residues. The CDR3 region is CASSYWRESTDTQYF.

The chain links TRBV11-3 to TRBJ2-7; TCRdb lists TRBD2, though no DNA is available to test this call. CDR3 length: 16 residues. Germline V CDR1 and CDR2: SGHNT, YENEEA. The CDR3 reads CASSLDTSGRAGEQYF.

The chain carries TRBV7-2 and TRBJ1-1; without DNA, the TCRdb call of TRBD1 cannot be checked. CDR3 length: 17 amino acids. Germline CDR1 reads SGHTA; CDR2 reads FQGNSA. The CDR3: CASSRVGRSLLGTEAFF.

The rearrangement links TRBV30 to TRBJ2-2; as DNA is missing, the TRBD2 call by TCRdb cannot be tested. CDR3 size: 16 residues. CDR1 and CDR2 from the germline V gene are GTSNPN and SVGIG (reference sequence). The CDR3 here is CAWSPQREWGTGELFF.

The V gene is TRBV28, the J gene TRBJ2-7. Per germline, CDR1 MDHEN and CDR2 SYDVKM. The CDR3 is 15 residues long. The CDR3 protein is CASSLIREPRNEQYF. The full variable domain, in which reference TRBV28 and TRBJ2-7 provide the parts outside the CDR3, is DVKVTQSSRYLVKRTGEKVFLECVQDMDHENMFWYRQDPGLGLRLIYFSYDVKMKEKGDIPEGYSVSREKKERFSLILESASTNQTSMYLCASSLIREPRNEQYFGPGTRLTVT.

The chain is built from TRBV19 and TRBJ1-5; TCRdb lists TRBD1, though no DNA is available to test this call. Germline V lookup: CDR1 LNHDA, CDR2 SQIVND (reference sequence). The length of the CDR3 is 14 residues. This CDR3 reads CASSQDRGNQPQHF.

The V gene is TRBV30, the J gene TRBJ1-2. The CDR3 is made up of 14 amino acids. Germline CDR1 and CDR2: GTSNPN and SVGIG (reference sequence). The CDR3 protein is CAWTTPRADYGYTF.

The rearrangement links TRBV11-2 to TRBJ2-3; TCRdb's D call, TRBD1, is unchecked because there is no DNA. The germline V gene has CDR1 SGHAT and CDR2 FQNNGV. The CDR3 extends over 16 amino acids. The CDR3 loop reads CASTQRGGRVTDTQYF.

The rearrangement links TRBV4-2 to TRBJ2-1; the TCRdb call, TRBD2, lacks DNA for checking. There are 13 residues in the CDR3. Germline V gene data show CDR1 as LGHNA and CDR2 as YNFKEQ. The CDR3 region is CASRSGRDDEQFF.

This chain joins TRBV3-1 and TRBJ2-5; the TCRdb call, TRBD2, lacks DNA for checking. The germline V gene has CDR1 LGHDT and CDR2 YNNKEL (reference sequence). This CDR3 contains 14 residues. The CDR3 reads CASSPSVAQETQYF.

CDR3 in amino acids: CASSLGRGTSGSGRVQYF. The V and J genes are TRBV11-2 and TRBJ2-3; as DNA is missing, the TRBD2 call by TCRdb cannot be tested. The CDR3 has 18 amino acids. Germline values: CDR1 SGHAT, CDR2 FQNNGV. Full variable domain (rest looked up from reference TRBV11-2 and TRBJ2-3): EAGVAQSPRYKIIEKRQSVAFWCNPISGHATLYWYQQILGQGPKLLIQFQNNGVVDDSQLPKDRFSAERLKGVDSTLKIQPAKLEDSAVYLCASSLGRGTSGSGRVQYFGPGTRLTVL.